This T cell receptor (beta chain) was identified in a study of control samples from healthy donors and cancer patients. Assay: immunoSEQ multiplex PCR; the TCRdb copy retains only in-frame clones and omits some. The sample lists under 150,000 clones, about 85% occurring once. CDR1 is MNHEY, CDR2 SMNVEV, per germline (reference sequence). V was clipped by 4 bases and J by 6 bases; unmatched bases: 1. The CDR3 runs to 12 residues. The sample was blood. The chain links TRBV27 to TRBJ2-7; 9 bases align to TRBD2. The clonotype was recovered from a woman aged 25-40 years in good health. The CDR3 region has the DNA TGTGCCAGCAGTTATAGCGGGAGCGAGCAGTACTTC. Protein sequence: CASSYSGSEQYF.